A single sample is the source of the 20 T cell receptor beta chains below, sequenced in a study of monozygotic twins with inflammatory bowel disease. Each CDR3 protein gets one entry in TCRdb, which reprocessed the 5' RACE reads and gives no DNA. This repertoire includes tens of thousands of distinct CDR3 sequences. The sample was blood. These TCRs come from a human donor with ulcerative colitis or Crohn's disease, or a healthy co-twin of an affected twin (not recorded which).

V and J are TRBV14 and TRBJ2-1; the TCRdb D gene call, TRBD1, has no DNA to confirm it. The CDR3 consists of 15 residues. Looked up from germline, CDR1 is SGHDN and CDR2 is FVKESK. CDR3 loop: CASSPRDRGYNEQFF.

This chain joins TRBV20-1 and TRBJ1-2; TCRdb selects TRBD1, and the lack of DNA leaves this call unchecked. Germline-derived CDR1 and CDR2 are DFQATT and SNEGSKA (reference sequence). This CDR3 contains 12 residues. The CDR3 here is CSWDRGRFGYTF.

The chain couples TRBV5-1 to TRBJ2-3; no DNA is available, so the TRBD1 call from TCRdb remains unchecked. The CDR3 is 17 amino acids. Germline V lookup: CDR1 SGHRS, CDR2 YFSETQ. This CDR3 is CASSPGDPPIPPDTQYF.

The V gene is TRBV2, the J gene TRBJ2-7; with no DNA, the TCRdb D assignment of TRBD1 cannot be verified. The CDR3 length is 14 residues. Per germline, CDR1 SNHLY and CDR2 FYNNEI. The CDR3: CASKPGQGLNEQYF.

The chain links TRBV11-2 to TRBJ2-7. The CDR3 is 13 amino acids. Germline CDR1 is SGHAT and CDR2 is FQNNGV. The CDR3 protein is CASSLLDQYEQYF.

V and J are TRBV4-2 and TRBJ1-5. CDR1 is LGHNA and CDR2 is YNFKEQ in the germline V gene. The CDR3 runs 14 residues. The chain's CDR3 is CASSQDNGNQPQHF.

The V call is TRBV4-2, the J call TRBJ1-4; checking the TCRdb D call of TRBD1 is not possible without DNA. Germline V gene sequence: CDR1 LGHNA, CDR2 YNFKEQ. This CDR3 is built from 17 residues. The chain's CDR3 is CASSQAYSGTGGEKLFF.

V usage is TRBV3-1 and J usage is TRBJ2-7. The CDR3 spans 14 residues. Germline V gene lookup returns CDR1 LGHDT and CDR2 YNNKEL (reference sequence). This chain's CDR3 is CASSQFDGDYEQYF.

The rearrangement uses TRBV10-3 and TRBJ1-1; TCRdb gives TRBD1 as the D gene, but with no DNA this cannot be confirmed. In germline, CDR1 is ENHRY, CDR2 SYGVKD. The CDR3 sequence is 14 residues long. The CDR3 sequence is CAIRSGGANTEAFF.

The V call is TRBV6-1, the J call TRBJ2-3; the TRBD2 assignment by TCRdb is unverifiable without DNA. Per the germline V gene, CDR1 is MNHNS and CDR2 is SASEGT. The CDR3 covers 15 residues. This chain's CDR3 is CASSRDSQGPDTQYF.

This sequence joins TRBV7-8 and TRBJ1-2; TCRdb picks TRBD1, but there is no DNA to check that call. This CDR3 is 12 amino acids long. Germline-derived CDR1 and CDR2 are SGHVS and FQNEAQ. The CDR3 reads CASSRDSDGYTF.

V gene TRBV6-5 combines with J gene TRBJ1-6; TCRdb's D gene call, TRBD1, goes unchecked for lack of DNA. From germline, CDR1 is MNHEY and CDR2 SVGAGI. CDR3 size: 12 residues. CDR3 loop: CASSSQGPPLHF.

The chain carries TRBV29-1 and TRBJ1-2. Germline V lookup: CDR1 SQVTM, CDR2 ANQGSEA. The CDR3 length is 11 residues. The CDR3 sequence: CSVSDLYGYTF. Complete variable domain (other parts from reference TRBV29-1 and TRBJ1-2): SAVISQKPSRDICQRGTSLTIQCQVDSQVTMMFWYRQQPGQSLTLIATANQGSEATYESGFVIDKFPISRPNLTFSTLTVSNMSPEDSSIYLCSVSDLYGYTFGSGTRLTVV.

The J gene is TRBJ2-3, the V gene TRBV5-1; the D gene TCRdb calls, TRBD1, cannot be checked with no DNA. Germline assignment: CDR1 SGHRS and CDR2 YFSETQ. The CDR3 runs 12 residues. The CDR3 protein is CASSFPTDTQYF. Full variable domain (outside the CDR3, taken from reference TRBV5-1 and TRBJ2-3): KAGVTQTPRYLIKTRGQQVTLSCSPISGHRSVSWYQQTPGQGLQFLFEYFSETQRNKGNFPGRFSGRQFSNSRSEMNVSTLELGDSALYLCASSFPTDTQYFGPGTRLTVL.

The chain has TRBV2 and TRBJ1-6. The CDR3 runs 16 residues. CDR1 and CDR2 from the germline V gene are SNHLY and FYNNEI. The CDR3 protein is CASSEAQQRRNSPLHF.

The rearrangement joins TRBV5-1 to TRBJ2-7; TCRdb picks TRBD1, but there is no DNA to check that call. This CDR3 comprises 17 residues. Germline V CDR1 and CDR2: SGHRS, YFSETQ. CDR3 region: CASSLGMGAVASYEQYF.

This chain links TRBV7-6 with TRBJ2-3; TCRdb picks TRBD1, but there is no DNA to check that call. The length of the CDR3 is 14 residues. The germline gives CDR1 SGHVS, CDR2 FNYEAQ. The CDR3 sequence is CASSRGGNADTQYF.

The chain is built from TRBV12-3 or TRBV12-4 and TRBJ1-2; the D call from TCRdb, TRBD1, cannot be confirmed without DNA. The length of the CDR3 is 17 residues. The CDR3: CASSLGLAGRNVYGYTF.

The rearrangement uses TRBV27 and TRBJ2-7. The V gene's germline CDR1 is MNHEY and CDR2 SMNVEV (reference sequence). CDR3 length: 13 amino acids. CDR3 loop: CASSLSLGYEQYF.

The chain couples TRBV25-1 to TRBJ1-2; TCRdb's D gene call, TRBD1, goes unchecked for lack of DNA. CDR1 MGHDK and CDR2 SYGVNS come from the germline V gene. This CDR3 contains 12 residues. This CDR3 reads CASSVSGTGYTF.